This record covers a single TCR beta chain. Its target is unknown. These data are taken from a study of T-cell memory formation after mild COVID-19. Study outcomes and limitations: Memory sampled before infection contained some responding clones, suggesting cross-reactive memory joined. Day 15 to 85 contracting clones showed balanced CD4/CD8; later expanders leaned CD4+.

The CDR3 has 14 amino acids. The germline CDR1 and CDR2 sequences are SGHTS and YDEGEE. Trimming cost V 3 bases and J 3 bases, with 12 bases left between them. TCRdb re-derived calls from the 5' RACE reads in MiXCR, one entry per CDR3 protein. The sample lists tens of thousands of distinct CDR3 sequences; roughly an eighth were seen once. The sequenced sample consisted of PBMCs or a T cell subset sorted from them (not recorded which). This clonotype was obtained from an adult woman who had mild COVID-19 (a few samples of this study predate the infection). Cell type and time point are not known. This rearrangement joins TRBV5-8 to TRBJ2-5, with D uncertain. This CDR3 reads CASSYGPQEETQYF. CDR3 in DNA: TGTGCCAGCAGCTACGGGCCTCAGGAAGAGACCCAGTACTTC.